The 24 T cell receptor beta chains presented below share a single source sample, sequenced in a study of blood T cell repertoires in COVID-19. Some clones are missing from TCRdb's copy, which holds only in-frame ones; the method was immunoSEQ multiplex PCR. Among approximately 110,000 clones listed, 86% were seen once. The sequenced material came from peripheral blood. The receptors originated from a human donor in a cohort sampled during active COVID-19.

This clone was recorded once. The rearrangement links TRBV5-1 to TRBJ1-3, with D possibly being TRBD1 (6 bases). The germline CDR1 and CDR2 sequences are SGHRS and YFSETQ. Deletions cut 7 bases from V and 0 bases from J, with 14 bases between. The CDR3 sequence is 15 residues long. This chain's CDR3 is CASHQGSSSGNTIYF. As DNA, the CDR3 is TGCGCCAGCCACCAGGGGAGCTCCTCTGGAAACACCATATATTTT.

The chain joins TRBV5-6 to TRBJ2-1; TRBD2 is a possible D gene (5 bases). The CDR3 contains 16 residues. V dropped 2 bases and J dropped 2 bases, with 14 bases sitting between them. The V gene's germline CDR1 is SGHDT and CDR2 YYEEEE. The CDR3 here is CASSLGLGLTYNEQFF. The CDR3 DNA is TGTGCCAGCAGCTTAGGATTAGGACTCACCTACAATGAGCAGTTCTTC. Combining the CDR3 with reference TRBV5-6 and TRBJ2-1 gives the whole variable domain DAGVTQSPTHLIKTRGQQVTLRCSPKSGHDTVSWYQQALGQGPQFIFQYYEEEERQRGNFPDRFSGHQFPNYSSELNVNALLLGDSALYLCASSLGLGLTYNEQFFGPGTRLTVL.

The chain uses TRBV7-9 and TRBJ1-5; the match to TRBD1 covers 9 bases. The CDR3 loop spans 15 amino acids. Per the germline V gene, CDR1 is SEHNR and CDR2 is FQNEAQ (reference sequence). Germline trimming cut 5 bases from V and 4 bases from J; bases unmatched to any gene: 6. The CDR3 loop reads CASSLRDRENQPQHF. For the CDR3, the DNA is TGTGCCAGCAGCCTCCGGGACAGGGAGAATCAGCCCCAGCATTTT.

V usage is TRBV24-1 and J usage is TRBJ2-7, with 9 positions matching TRBD1. Germline values: CDR1 KGHDR, CDR2 SFDVKD. The V gene end was trimmed by 3 bases and the J gene end by 2 bases; junction bases not matched to a gene: 10. The CDR3 covers 17 residues. CDR3 in DNA: TGTGCCACCAGTGATCCGACCACGGGACAGGGACCCTACGAGCAGTACTTC. This encodes CATSDPTTGQGPYEQYF.

The chain recombines TRBV27 with TRBJ2-3; 10 nucleotides align to TRBD2. Germline V gene data show CDR1 as MNHEY and CDR2 as SMNVEV (reference sequence). The V segment lost 4 bases and the J segment 4 bases; nucleotides outside the gene matches: 14. This CDR3 spans 18 amino acids. In nucleotides, the CDR3 is TGTGCCAGCAGTTGGCAGGGCCGAGCGGGAGGGCCCCCAGATACGCAGTATTTT. Its translation is CASSWQGRAGGPPDTQYF.

V is TRBV5-8 and J is TRBJ2-5, with 8 bases fitting TRBD2. The trim removed 1 base at V and 2 bases at J, leaving 4 bases unmatched. CDR1 and CDR2 from the germline V gene are SGHTS and YDEGEE. The CDR3 is 15 residues long. The CDR3 nucleotides are TGTGCCAGCAGCTTGAGAGGCGGGGGGCAAGAGACCCAGTACTTC. Protein sequence: CASSLRGGGQETQYF.

The rearrangement uses TRBV6-7 and TRBJ2-7; D is unresolved. TRBV6-7 is given ORF status, its function remaining uncertain. CDR3 length: 12 amino acids. Trimming removed 8 bases at V and 2 bases at J, with 10 bases between. CDR3 sequence: CASSSPAYEQYF. CDR3 in DNA: TGTGCCAGCTCTTCCCCCGCCTACGAGCAGTACTTC.

This clone was counted between two and nine times. The rearrangement joins TRBV5-6 to TRBJ2-2; the match to TRBD1 covers 7 bases. The CDR3 contains 15 residues. The V gene end was trimmed by 5 bases and the J gene end by 5 bases; junction bases not matched to a gene: 9. Germline V gives CDR1 SGHDT, CDR2 YYEEEE. The CDR3 region is CASRWWVRGTGELFF. The CDR3 DNA follows: TGTGCCAGCAGATGGTGGGTCAGGGGGACCGGGGAGCTGTTTTTT. The full variable domain, its missing parts supplied by reference TRBV5-6 and TRBJ2-2, is DAGVTQSPTHLIKTRGQQVTLRCSPKSGHDTVSWYQQALGQGPQFIFQYYEEEERQRGNFPDRFSGHQFPNYSSELNVNALLLGDSALYLCASRWWVRGTGELFFGEGSRLTVL.

The J gene is TRBJ2-7, the V gene TRBV6-5; TRBD2 agrees at 7 bases. The CDR3 totals 15 residues. V trimming: 5 bases; J trimming: 0 bases; junction bases outside the gene matches: 7. Germline CDR1 is MNHEY and CDR2 is SVGAGI. The CDR3 DNA reads as TGTGCCAGCAGTAAGAGCGGGGTCCACTCCTACGAGCAGTACTTC. Residues: CASSKSGVHSYEQYF.

CDR3 protein: CASSSGQGYEKLFF. The CDR3 DNA reads as TGTGCCAGCAGCTCCGGACAGGGTTATGAAAAACTGTTTTTT. The chain uses TRBV5-4 and TRBJ1-4; 8 bases fit TRBD1. V gave up 3 bases and J gave up 6 bases; unmatched junction bases: 4. The CDR3 has 14 residues. Germline V gives CDR1 SGHNT, CDR2 YYREEE (reference sequence). The full variable domain, in which reference TRBV5-4 and TRBJ1-4 provide the parts outside the CDR3, is ETGVTQSPTHLIKTRGQQVTLRCSSQSGHNTVSWYQQALGQGPQFIFQYYREEENGRGNFPPRFSGLQFPNYSSELNVNALELDDSALYLCASSSGQGYEKLFFGSGTQLSVL.

This chain links TRBV28 with TRBJ1-2, with TRBD1 matching over 8 bases. CDR3 size: 14 residues. From germline, CDR1 is MDHEN and CDR2 SYDVKM. The trim removed 5 bases at V and 7 bases at J, leaving 9 bases unmatched. The CDR3 region is CASSRDRGRRGYTF. As DNA, the CDR3 is TGTGCCAGCAGTCGTGACAGGGGAAGACGTGGCTACACCTTC.

The chain has TRBV5-1 and TRBJ2-5, with 7 positions matching TRBD2. CDR1 SGHRS and CDR2 YFSETQ come from the germline V gene. This CDR3 has 16 amino acids. The V segment lost 0 bases and the J segment 3 bases; nucleotides outside the gene matches: 8. The chain's CDR3 is CASSLAVASGKETQYF. CDR3 coding DNA: TGCGCCAGCAGCTTGGCCGTAGCTAGCGGTAAAGAGACCCAGTACTTC.

V and J are TRBV7-9 and TRBJ2-6; tentative D call: TRBD1 (6 bases). CDR1 is SEHNR and CDR2 is FQNEAQ in the germline V gene (reference sequence). Trimming pared 5 bases from V and 1 base from J, leaving 9 bases between. CDR3 length: 15 amino acids. In nucleotides, the CDR3 is TGTGCCAGCAGCCTCGGACAGTCTGGGGCCAACGTCCTGACTTTC. Translated, it gives CASSLGQSGANVLTF.

The chain carries TRBV6-1 and TRBJ1-2; D is undetermined. Between the trimmed V and J ends, which lost 0 bases and 8 bases, there was a span of 16 bases. CDR3 length equals 15 residues. Germline CDR1 and CDR2: MNHNS and SASEGT. The CDR3 coding sequence is TGTGCCAGCAGTGAAGCCTTGCAGGTACCCTTCGGCTACACCTTC. This encodes CASSEALQVPFGYTF.

The V call is TRBV6-5, the J call TRBJ2-7; 7 bases map to TRBD2. This CDR3 contains 15 residues. Per germline, CDR1 MNHEY and CDR2 SVGAGI. The ends lost 4 bases at V and 2 bases at J; junction bases unmatched: 8. CDR3 DNA: TGTGCCAGCAGTTCGCCGGGGGGACCTACCTACGAGCAGTACTTC. The encoded protein is CASSSPGGPTYEQYF.

The genes are TRBV27 and TRBJ2-5, with a tentative D call TRBD1 (7 bases). The CDR3 consists of 16 residues. Germline CDR1 reads MNHEY; CDR2 reads SMNVEV (reference sequence). V lost 3 bases to trimming and J lost 1 base, with 15 bases between them. The CDR3 DNA reads TGTGCCAGCAGTTTCTACAGGGGAGGTCGCCAAGAGACCCAGTACTTC. This sequence encodes CASSFYRGGRQETQYF.

The chain recombines TRBV27 with TRBJ2-3; the match to TRBD2 covers 8 bases. Germline CDR1 and CDR2: MNHEY and SMNVEV (reference sequence). Trimming cost V 4 bases and J 1 base; bases outside gene matches: 7. The CDR3 is 16 amino acids. The CDR3 sequence is CASSSPSGSGTDTQYF. CDR3 nucleotides: TGTGCCAGCAGTTCCCCCAGCGGGAGTGGCACAGATACGCAGTATTTT.

This clone was counted once. The gene calls are TRBV19 and TRBJ1-1, with D tentatively TRBD1 (5 bases). Germline lookup yields CDR1 LNHDA and CDR2 SQIVND (reference sequence). This CDR3 has 14 residues. The ends were cut back, 3 bases at V and 4 bases at J, with 12 bases in the middle. The CDR3 DNA is TGTGCCAGTAGTATTCTGAGCCAGGGCACTGAAGCTTTCTTT. As protein: CASSILSQGTEAFF.

The count of this clone is one. The CDR3 reads CASSPPRRDRVRGHTGELFF. The DNA of the CDR3 is TGTGCCAGCTCACCACCTAGACGGGACAGGGTTCGGGGTCACACCGGGGAGCTGTTTTTT. The rearrangement joins TRBV18 to TRBJ2-2; the match to TRBD1 covers 9 bases. CDR1 KGHSH and CDR2 LQKENI come from the germline V gene. CDR3 length: 20 residues. Trimming at V came to 0 bases and at J to 3 bases, leaving 14 bases not matched to a gene.

The chain combines TRBV28 with TRBJ1-2; D is uncertain. This CDR3 has 12 residues. Germline CDR1 is MDHEN and CDR2 is SYDVKM. V was shortened by 3 bases and J by 4 bases, with 6 bases between the two germline ends. CDR3 in DNA: TGTGCCAGCAGTTTCCAGGCCTATGGCTACACCTTC. Its translation: CASSFQAYGYTF.

Of note for this clone: A junction boundary mismatches the germline segment, possibly from a read error. The J gene is TRBJ2-1, the V gene TRBV7-7; TRBD2 is a possible D gene (6 bases). Germline CDR1 SSHAT, CDR2 FNYEAQ (reference sequence). The CDR3 is made up of 15 amino acids. The CDR3 here is CASSLVPGVRNEQFF. In DNA, the CDR3 is TGTGCTAGCAGCTTAGTCCCGGGAGTCCGCAATGAGCAGTTCTTC.

In DNA form, the CDR3 reads TGCAGTGCTAGTTCGCGGGAGGGCCAGGGTGAGCAGTTCTTC. Encoded protein: CSASSREGQGEQFF. J is TRBJ2-1 and V is TRBV20-1, with TRBD2 identical over 9 bases. V shed 3 bases and J 9 bases; nucleotides not matched to a gene: 9. CDR1 is DFQATT and CDR2 is SNEGSKA in the germline V gene (reference sequence). The CDR3 is 14 residues long.

V is TRBV2 and J is TRBJ1-2, with D uncertain. Germline V gene lookup returns CDR1 SNHLY and CDR2 FYNNEI. V shed 1 base and J shed 8 bases, with 11 bases lying between them. The CDR3 extends over 13 amino acids. The CDR3 reads CASSEEHPLGYTF. CDR3 nucleotide sequence: TGTGCCAGCAGTGAAGAGCACCCGCTGGGCTACACCTTC.

The J gene is TRBJ2-5, the V gene TRBV19; TRBD1 aligns across 12 bases. The CDR3 runs to 16 residues. V lost 4 bases, J lost 5 bases, and 8 bases stayed unmatched. CDR1 LNHDA and CDR2 SQIVND come from the germline V gene (reference sequence). CDR3 residues: CASSTPGQGAGETQYF. In DNA form, the CDR3 reads TGTGCCAGTAGTACCCCGGGACAGGGGGCGGGGGAGACCCAGTACTTC.